The 29 T cell receptor beta chains presented below share a single source sample, sequenced in a study of T cell responses to AZD1222 COVID-19 vaccine. Generated by immunoSEQ multiplex PCR, the TCRdb table keeps only in-frame clones and is missing some. In the table there are approximately 100,000 clones, roughly nine tenths of which are singletons. Material: peripheral blood, obtained on day 0 of AZD1222 vaccination. These receptors all stem from an adult in good health.

This clone appeared once. This chain uses TRBV18 with TRBJ2-3; 9 bases map to TRBD1. Looked up from germline, CDR1 is KGHSH and CDR2 is LQKENI. J gave up 1 base and V 3 bases, and 11 bases lay outside the gene matches. The CDR3 loop spans 18 amino acids. The DNA for the CDR3 is TGTGCCAGCTCACCCTTTCCGGGACAGGGATTTGGCACAGATACGCAGTATTTT. This translates into CASSPFPGQGFGTDTQYF. Variable domain in full (rest from reference TRBV18 and TRBJ2-3): NAGVMQNPRHLVRRRGQEARLRCSPMKGHSHVYWYRQLPEEGLKFMVYLQKENIIDESGMPKERFSAEFPKEGPSILRIQQVVRGDSAAYFCASSPFPGQGFGTDTQYFGPGTRLTVL.

The chain employs TRBV6-1 and TRBJ2-5; a possible D gene is TRBD1 (6 bases). The V gene lost 3 bases and the J gene lost 3 bases, with 11 bases spanning the gap. The germline V gene has CDR1 MNHNS and CDR2 SASEGT. The CDR3 is made up of 14 amino acids. CDR3 sequence reads: CASSDVAGEETQYF. The CDR3 DNA is TGTGCCAGCAGTGACGTGGCAGGGGAAGAGACCCAGTACTTC.

J is TRBJ1-1 and V is TRBV6-5, with a tentative D call TRBD1 (5 bases). Germline V CDR1 and CDR2: MNHEY, SVGAGI. V lost 2 bases to trimming and J lost 4 bases, with 8 bases between them. The CDR3 has 13 amino acids. CDR3 residues: CASSYDGGTEAFF. The CDR3 bases are TGTGCCAGCAGTTACGACGGGGGCACTGAAGCTTTCTTT.

This clone has just one count. This CDR3 reads CASSLAGGPSTDTQYF. Here the CDR3 DNA reads TGTGCCAGCAGCTTAGCCGGGGGGCCATCCACAGATACGCAGTATTTT. The rearrangement joins TRBV7-2 to TRBJ2-3; a possible D gene is TRBD2 (7 bases). This CDR3 is 16 amino acids long. Per germline, CDR1 SGHTA and CDR2 FQGNSA. The V end lost 0 bases, the J end lost 2 bases, and 12 bases lay between the germline ends.

This clone was counted once. Other nucleotide sequences in the sample specify the same CDR3. V and J are TRBV5-5 and TRBJ1-1; maybe TRBD1 (5 bases). The germline V gene encodes CDR1 SGHKS and CDR2 YYEKEE (reference sequence). Trimming left V 0 bases short and J 3 bases short, with 6 bases between. The CDR3 is made up of 13 amino acids. DNA of the CDR3: TGTGCCAGCAGCTTGGCGGGGGACACTGAAGCTTTCTTT. This codes for CASSLAGDTEAFF.

The genes are TRBV4-2 and TRBJ2-1; 10 bases map to TRBD2. Germline-derived CDR1 and CDR2 are LGHNA and YNFKEQ. The ends lost 6 bases at V and 4 bases at J; junction bases unmatched: 0. This CDR3 contains 13 residues. CDR3: CASRAGGYNEQFF. The CDR3 coding sequence is TGTGCCAGCAGAGCGGGGGGGTACAATGAGCAGTTCTTC.

CDR3 sequence (DNA): TGTGCCACCCGGACAGGGGGCAGCGATCAGCCCCAGCATTTT. Amino acid sequence: CATRTGGSDQPQHF. The chain links TRBV10-3 to TRBJ1-5; 11 bases line up with TRBD1. CDR3 size: 14 residues. The ends lost 10 bases at V and 5 bases at J; junction bases unmatched: 7. Germline-derived CDR1 and CDR2 are ENHRY and SYGVKD.

The chain carries TRBV7-2 and TRBJ2-1, with TRBD2 as a possible D gene (6 bases). CDR3 length: 16 amino acids. V lost 4 bases and J lost 1, with 14 bases in between. Germline values: CDR1 SGHTA, CDR2 FQGNSA. CDR3 coding DNA: TGTGCCAGCAGCTGGTACGGCGGGACGTCCTACAATGAGCAGTTCTTC. It encodes CASSWYGGTSYNEQFF.

The CDR3 protein is CASSPGQGGRSGNTIYF. In DNA, the CDR3 is TGTGCCAGCAGCCCGGGACAGGGAGGACGGTCAGGAAACACCATATATTTT. The chain is built from TRBV7-6 and TRBJ1-3, with TRBD1 identical over 9 bases. V shed 5 bases and J 4 bases; nucleotides not matched to a gene: 12. The germline CDR1 and CDR2 sequences are SGHVS and FNYEAQ. The CDR3 has 17 amino acids.

This clone was detected only once. Compared with germline, one end of the junction differs, possibly owing to a read error. The CDR3 coding sequence is TGCAGTGTGGGACTAGCGGGAGGAAATCTCTTC. Protein sequence: CSVGLAGGNLF. The rearrangement links TRBV20-1 to TRBJ2-1; TRBD2 aligns across 15 bases. Germline CDR1 reads DFQATT; CDR2 reads SNEGSKA (reference sequence). CDR3 size: 11 residues.

This clone was seen a single time. The chain has TRBV7-3 and TRBJ2-2, with 7 positions matching TRBD1. CDR1 is SGHTA and CDR2 is FQGTGA in the germline V gene. Unmatched junction bases numbered 2, after V lost 4 bases and J lost 6 bases. The CDR3 length is 13 residues. The CDR3 nucleotides read TGTGCCAGCAGCTCGACAGGGCCCGGGGAGCTGTTTTTT. Its translation: CASSSTGPGELFF.

The chain joins TRBV7-2 to TRBJ2-2; D is ambiguous. Trimming took off 1 base at V and 7 bases at J, with 10 bases between the two ends. Germline CDR1 reads SGHTA; CDR2 reads FQGNSA. The CDR3 length is 14 residues. The CDR3: CASSLGGLIGELFF. The DNA for the CDR3 is TGTGCCAGCAGCTTAGGGGGATTAATCGGGGAGCTGTTTTTT. Complete variable domain (other parts from reference TRBV7-2 and TRBJ2-2): GAGVSQSPSNKVTEKGKDVELRCDPISGHTALYWYRQSLGQGLEFLIYFQGNSAPDKSGLPSDRFSAERTGGSVSTLTIQRTQQEDSAVYLCASSLGGLIGELFFGEGSRLTVL.

The count of this clone is one. The V gene is TRBV6-2 or TRBV6-3, the J gene TRBJ2-1; TRBD2 agrees at 11 bases. From germline, CDR1 is MNHEY and CDR2 SVGEGT. This CDR3 region has 18 residues. The J segment lost 0 bases and the V segment lost 5 bases, leaving 9 bases of the junction unmatched. As DNA, the CDR3 is TGTGCCAGCAGTCTCGACTTAGCGGGGGGGCCCTCCTACAATGAGCAGTTCTTC. Its protein product is CASSLDLAGGPSYNEQFF.

This sequence joins TRBV11-2 and TRBJ2-5; D might be TRBD1 (6 bases). In germline, CDR1 is SGHAT, CDR2 FQNNGV. The CDR3 runs 16 residues. V was clipped by 0 bases and J by 1 base, with 12 bases between them. The CDR3 sequence: CASSLDPPGVQETQYF. CDR3 DNA: TGTGCCAGCAGCTTAGACCCCCCAGGGGTCCAAGAGACCCAGTACTTC.

This chain links TRBV7-2 with TRBJ2-7; the D gene is possibly TRBD2 (6 bases). Germline V gives CDR1 SGHTA, CDR2 FQGNSA. V lost 1 base and J 3 bases, leaving 10 bases between the germline ends. CDR3 size: 14 residues. CDR3 bases: TGTGCCAGCAGCTTAGTGCCGGGGGACTACGAGCAGTACTTC. This codes for CASSLVPGDYEQYF.

This clone was seen more than once but under ten times. V is TRBV6-5 and J is TRBJ2-7; tentatively, D is TRBD2 (6 bases). V lost 0 bases, J lost 3 bases, and 12 bases lay in between. This CDR3 is built from 15 residues. CDR1 MNHEY and CDR2 SVGAGI come from the germline V gene. In DNA form, the CDR3 reads TGTGCCAGCAGTTACTCACGCGGGGTCGACTACGAGCAGTACTTC. Its protein is CASSYSRGVDYEQYF.

This clone was seen only a few times. This chain joins TRBV6-5 and TRBJ2-5; either TRBD1 or TRBD2 may supply D (5 bases each). Between the trimmed V and J ends, which lost 5 bases and 2 bases, there was a span of 15 bases. The CDR3 covers 15 residues. Germline CDR1 MNHEY, CDR2 SVGAGI. The CDR3 loop reads CASSQPGAGQETQYF. The CDR3 DNA sequence: TGTGCCAGCAGTCAGCCCGGGGCAGGGCAAGAGACCCAGTACTTC.

This chain links TRBV20-1 with TRBJ1-5; D may be TRBD1 (5 bases). Germline CDR1 DFQATT, CDR2 SNEGSKA (reference sequence). This CDR3 is 15 amino acids long. Trimming shortened V by 3 bases and J by 1 base, and 13 bases separated the two germline ends. The CDR3 reads CSASPEQVSNQPQHF. The CDR3 bases are TGCAGTGCTAGTCCAGAACAGGTCAGCAATCAGCCCCAGCATTTT.

This chain uses TRBV7-9 with TRBJ1-1; D is undetermined. Per the germline V gene, CDR1 is SEHNR and CDR2 is FQNEAQ (reference sequence). The CDR3 length is 13 residues. Trimming took 5 bases from V and 1 from J, leaving 8 bases between them. CDR3 region: CASSQTRNTEAFF. Here the CDR3 DNA reads TGTGCCAGCAGCCAGACCAGGAACACTGAAGCTTTCTTT.

For the CDR3, the DNA is TGTGCCAGCTCACCACCTCCCGTCGGGGGAACTGAAGCTTTCTTT. It is translated as CASSPPPVGGTEAFF. The J gene is TRBJ1-1, the V gene TRBV18; D might be TRBD1 (5 bases). CDR1 and CDR2 from the germline V gene are KGHSH and LQKENI. Trimming took 0 bases from V and 5 from J, leaving 13 bases between them. This CDR3 is 15 amino acids long.

The V call is TRBV6-4, the J call TRBJ1-3; D is uncertain. This CDR3 region has 15 residues. With 4 bases removed from V and 8 bases from J, the gap between germline ends came to 18 bases. CDR1 is MRHNA and CDR2 is SNTAGT in the germline V gene. The CDR3 is CASSAFSTDHDTIYF. The CDR3 nucleotides read TGTGCCAGCAGTGCCTTTTCAACAGATCACGACACCATATATTTT.

The V gene is TRBV5-1, the J gene TRBJ2-1, with D possibly matching TRBD2 (6 bases). The CDR3 is made up of 15 amino acids. Germline CDR1 reads SGHRS; CDR2 reads YFSETQ. V was shortened by 4 bases and J by 6 bases, with 17 bases between the two germline ends. CDR3 residues: CASSGGVLGANEQFF. The CDR3, as DNA: TGCGCCAGCAGCGGCGGGGTGCTCGGGGCCAATGAGCAGTTCTTC.

The rearrangement links TRBV24-1 to TRBJ2-3; 7 positions agree with TRBD1. CDR1 and CDR2 (germline): KGHDR, SFDVKD. V shed 3 bases, J shed 1 base, and the junction held 3 bases outside the gene matches. This CDR3 region has 15 residues. The CDR3 sequence is CATSDRQGGTDTQYF. The CDR3 bases are TGTGCCACCAGTGATCGACAGGGCGGCACAGATACGCAGTATTTT.

This chain joins TRBV2 and TRBJ1-2; the D is unclear. The CDR3 contains 13 residues. The germline gives CDR1 SNHLY, CDR2 FYNNEI. Trimming stripped 6 bases from V and 4 bases from J, with 12 bases between. In DNA form, the CDR3 reads TGTGCCAGCAGGAGTAAGGGAACCTATGGCTACACCTTC. Its translation: CASRSKGTYGYTF.

This sequence joins TRBV4-3 and TRBJ2-3; tentative D call: TRBD2 (7 bases). Germline lookup yields CDR1 LGHNA and CDR2 YSLEER. The V end lost 1 base, the J end lost 4 bases, and 12 bases lay between the germline ends. The CDR3 is 15 residues long. The CDR3 bases are TGCGCCAGCAGCCAAGGTGCGGGGGCCGCAGATACGCAGTATTTT. Its translation is CASSQGAGAADTQYF.

The chain recombines TRBV5-4 with TRBJ2-5, with D hard to call. The CDR3 totals 15 residues. Germline CDR1 SGHNT, CDR2 YYREEE (reference sequence). V was cut by 0 bases and J by 2 bases, with 11 bases left in between. CDR3 sequence: CASSLAKGRQETQYF. The CDR3 DNA reads as TGTGCCAGCAGCTTGGCCAAGGGCAGACAAGAGACCCAGTACTTC.

The chain links TRBV7-9 to TRBJ2-7; D may be TRBD1 or TRBD2 (5 bases each). This CDR3 region has 13 residues. Germline CDR1 and CDR2: SEHNR and FQNEAQ (reference sequence). V was cut by 4 bases and J by 2 bases, with 9 bases left in between. The CDR3 DNA follows: TGTGCCAGCAGCTCGACAGCGGCCTACGAGCAGTACTTC. As protein: CASSSTAAYEQYF.

J is TRBJ2-1 and V is TRBV7-3; the D is unclear. CDR3 length equals 15 residues. Germline lookup yields CDR1 SGHTA and CDR2 FQGTGA. V was trimmed by 5 bases and J by 6 bases, leaving 17 bases between them. CDR3 region: CASSKPGASANEQFF. CDR3 nucleotide sequence: TGTGCCAGCAGCAAGCCGGGTGCCTCAGCCAATGAGCAGTTCTTC.

CDR3 DNA: TGTGCCAGCAGTTACTCTCGGACAGGGGGTAACGAGCAGTACTTC. Protein: CASSYSRTGGNEQYF. V and J are TRBV6-5 and TRBJ2-7, with 10 positions matching TRBD1. The J segment lost 5 bases and the V segment lost 0 bases, leaving 4 bases of the junction unmatched. Germline CDR1 reads MNHEY; CDR2 reads SVGAGI. The CDR3 length is 15 residues.